This is a list of T cell receptor beta chains from one sample in a study of T cell responses to AZD1222 COVID-19 vaccine. The repertoire was sequenced with immunoSEQ multiplex PCR; TCRdb's copy has only in-frame clones and lacks some. The sample lists approximately 150,000 clones; about 90% were seen once. The specimen was peripheral blood, collected 28 days after the second dose of the MenACWY control vaccine. Receptors originate from an adult who received the MenACWY meningococcal vaccine as a control. Both conserved end residues are part of each CDR3.

V gene	J gene	CDR3 protein
TRBV28	TRBJ1-5	CASSLSVNQPQHF
TRBV3-1/TRBV3-2	TRBJ1-5	CASSQVGGQGNQPQHF
TRBV11-3	TRBJ1-2	CASSFGRGRLGYTF
TRBV5-4	TRBJ1-2	CASSKPEPVVGYTF
TRBV19	TRBJ1-1	CASSIDGTGLEAFF
TRBV24-1	TRBJ2-1	CATSGEETAYNEQFF
TRBV6-5	TRBJ2-5	CASERTSGRYETQYF
TRBV10-1	TRBJ1-1	CASSPVQSITEAFF
TRBV28	TRBJ1-5	CASRAGGGNQPQHF
TRBV7-9	TRBJ2-1	CASSPGGRAPYNEQFF
TRBV6-6	TRBJ2-7	CASSSPQGVYEQYF
TRBV3-1/TRBV3-2	TRBJ2-5	CASSPGFQETQYF
TRBV28	TRBJ1-5	CASSPMGGGNNQPQHF
TRBV28	TRBJ1-1	CASSFARANTEAFF
TRBV30	TRBJ2-7	CAWSRGYEQYF
TRBV30	TRBJ1-1	CAWTVQMNTEAFF
TRBV2	TRBJ2-7	CASSGGEYHEQYF
TRBV9	TRBJ2-1	CASSVGSYNEQFF
TRBV7-8	TRBJ1-1	CASSTGQGARTEAFF
TRBV30	TRBJ2-1	CAWGGVNEQFF
TRBV6-5	TRBJ1-2	CASRALGNHYGYTF
TRBV18	TRBJ1-5	CASSPGGRDWSQPQHF
TRBV18	TRBJ2-2	CASKPGLAENTGELFF
TRBV2	TRBJ1-3	CASKGGDTIYF
TRBV19	TRBJ1-2	CASSEGLDYGYTF
TRBV6-5	TRBJ1-4	CASSHRDMREKLFF
TRBV10-1	TRBJ2-1	CASSPGLVGGEQFF
TRBV3-1/TRBV3-2	TRBJ1-1	CASSFHPTGRGTEAFF
TRBV28	TRBJ2-4	CASSLLGEYTKNIQYF
TRBV2	TRBJ2-7	CASSPHTVVNEQYF
TRBV19	TRBJ1-1	CASSPDSRENTEAFF
TRBV7-2	TRBJ1-1	CASSLGGAQNTEAFF
TRBV19	TRBJ2-7	CASSAGTGPAYEQYF
TRBV10-2	TRBJ2-1	CASTRFQGNEQFF
TRBV7-9	TRBJ1-2	CASSLLNTYGYTF
TRBV29-1	TRBJ2-4	CSGRDRNIQYF
TRBV18	TRBJ1-1	CASSPEGQVEAFF
TRBV18	TRBJ2-1	CASSPGGSRAYNEQFF
TRBV7-9	TRBJ2-7	CASSLALTSKSEQYF
TRBV13	TRBJ1-2	CASSLKQGAVRGYTF
TRBV30	TRBJ2-7	CAWGASGIKSYEQYF
TRBV9	TRBJ2-4	CASSVEQGGGIQYF
TRBV10-1	TRBJ2-7	CASSAGTSGSYEQYF
TRBV4-3	TRBJ1-1	CASSHNQGLTEAFF
TRBV6-5	TRBJ1-5	CASSKDQPQHF
TRBV28	TRBJ2-7	CASSPNSGATYEQYF
TRBV4-1	TRBJ2-7	CASSQASGQGYEQYF
TRBV7-9	TRBJ2-1	CASSPNQIAGERHNEQFF
TRBV28	TRBJ2-2	CASSLLAGERNTGELFF
TRBV6-5	TRBJ1-2	CASSYPNGGYTF
TRBV3-1/TRBV3-2	TRBJ2-1	CASSQPKLTSGSYNEQFF
TRBV4-3	TRBJ1-1	CASSQGQLNTEAFF
TRBV7-2	TRBJ2-7	CASSTIGGAYEQYF
TRBV28	TRBJ1-3	CASSLWVDSGNTIYF
TRBV20-1	TRBJ1-2	CSASTKAPPREYGYTF